This record looks at one TCR beta chain sequence and its context. Its antigen is not known. The data stem from a study of T cell repertoires in aging, cancer and after chemotherapy. Study-wide background: The whole study produced a dataset of millions of TCR reads.

Multiplex touch-down PCR with TRB-A/B primers amplified rearranged V-D-J TRB sequences. Each CDR3 protein gets one entry after TCRdb re-called the multiplex PCR reads with MiXCR. The sample includes about 13,000 distinct CDR3 sequences, roughly 25% seen only once; the top ten take about 50%. CDR1 and CDR2 (germline): SGHDN, FVKESK. This CDR3 has 16 amino acids. After removal of 4 bases from V and 1 base from J, the junction contained 8 bases not matched to a gene. Overall study findings and caveats: Untreated cancer patients had significantly lower blood TCR diversity than age-matched healthy donors.

The template was genomic DNA from peripheral blood, not RNA. Sequenced: blood. The chain employs TRBV14 and TRBJ1-1, with TRBD1 identical over 8 bases. The TCR was taken from a human donor in good health. The CDR3: CASSRLLGQGNTEAFF. In nucleotides, the CDR3 is TGTGCCAGCAGCCGTCTTCTCGGACAGGGGAACACTGAAGCTTTCTTT.